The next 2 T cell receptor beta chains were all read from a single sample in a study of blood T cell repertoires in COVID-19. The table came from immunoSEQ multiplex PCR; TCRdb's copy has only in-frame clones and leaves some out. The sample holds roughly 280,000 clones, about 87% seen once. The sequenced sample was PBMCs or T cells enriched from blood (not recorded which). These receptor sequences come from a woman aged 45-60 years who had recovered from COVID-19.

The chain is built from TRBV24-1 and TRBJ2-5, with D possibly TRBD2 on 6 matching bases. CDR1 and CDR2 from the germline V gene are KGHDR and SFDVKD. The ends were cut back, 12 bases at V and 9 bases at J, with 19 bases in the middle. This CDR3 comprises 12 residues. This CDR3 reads CAPPYGSGAQYF. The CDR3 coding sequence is TGTGCCCCCCCCTACGGCTCGGGGGCCCAGTACTTC.

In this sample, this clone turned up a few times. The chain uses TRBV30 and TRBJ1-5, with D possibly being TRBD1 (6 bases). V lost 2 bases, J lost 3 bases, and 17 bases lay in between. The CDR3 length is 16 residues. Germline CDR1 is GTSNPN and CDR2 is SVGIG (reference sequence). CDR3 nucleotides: TGTGCCTGGAGTCTTCCCCTTGGACAGATCAATCAGCCCCAGCATTTT. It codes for CAWSLPLGQINQPQHF. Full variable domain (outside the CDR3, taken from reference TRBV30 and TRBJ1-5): SQTIHQWPATLVQPVGSPLSLECTVEGTSNPNLYWYRQAAGRGLQLLFYSVGIGQISSEVPQNLSASRPQDRQFILSSKKLLLSDSGFYLCAWSLPLGQINQPQHFGDGTRLSIL.